This TCR beta chain originates from a study of CD8 T cells in ankylosing spondylitis (TCRdb year 2017). Background for the entire study: T cell receptor beta repertoires were profiled in healthy donors and ankylosing spondylitis patients so that disease-linked TCR variants could be found. The full study cohort was made up of approximately 24 ankylosing spondylitis patients and 108 healthy donors. Samples of peripheral blood were taken, and for ankylosing spondylitis patients, synovial fluid was collected as well. Results and caveats for the whole study, not just this receptor: In peripheral blood, the disease-linked clones were found at relatively low frequencies and had a CD8+ phenotype. Some of the motif variants had been reported before in the synovial fluid and blood of reactive arthritis patients, a finding that suggests common disease-initiation mechanisms. The disease-linked clones were reported to be significantly enriched in matched synovial fluid samples from ankylosing spondylitis patients. A TCR beta motif made up of several highly homologous amino acid variants appeared to be characteristic of blood from ankylosing spondylitis patients.

These reads were obtained on an Illumina HiSeq 2500. Quantitative 5'-RACE with molecular barcodes was used to prepare TCR beta libraries. As for how the authors treated the data: A new computational method, built on a probabilistic model of VDJ rearrangement, was used to identify disease-linked TCR variants. In TCRdb, the public reads were trimmed at Q25 with fastp and aligned with MiXCR, with productive beta chains retained. Rows are unified per CDR3 protein, each entry keeping the most common DNA and genes. The V and J calls and clone size are TCRdb's, not the authors'. The sample has 340,000 or so distinct CDR3 sequences on record, about 14% of them singletons. The ten largest clones capture about 1% of the sample. Germline trimming: 4 bases from V, 7 bases from J; junction bases outside gene matches: 9. From the germline V gene, CDR1 is LGHNA and CDR2 is YNFKEQ. Inclusive of the bounding cysteine and phenylalanine, the CDR3 is 15 residues long. Only the CDR3 part of the read is kept: 45 bases, read in frame from the first base.

This clonotype showed up just a few times. It lacks a known antigen. Within one base of it there is no much larger clone, and no base qualities were kept. The source material was blood, either unsorted or a sorted T cell fraction (not recorded which). The sequence derives from a male donor with ankylosing spondylitis or in good health (not recorded which). The sequence is built from TRBV4-2 and TRBJ2-2, with TRBD2 identical over 7 junction bases. The CDR3 has the sequence CASSPRAGENGELFF. The bases read TGTGCCAGCAGCCCTCGGGCGGGGGAGAACGGGGAGCTGTTTTTT.